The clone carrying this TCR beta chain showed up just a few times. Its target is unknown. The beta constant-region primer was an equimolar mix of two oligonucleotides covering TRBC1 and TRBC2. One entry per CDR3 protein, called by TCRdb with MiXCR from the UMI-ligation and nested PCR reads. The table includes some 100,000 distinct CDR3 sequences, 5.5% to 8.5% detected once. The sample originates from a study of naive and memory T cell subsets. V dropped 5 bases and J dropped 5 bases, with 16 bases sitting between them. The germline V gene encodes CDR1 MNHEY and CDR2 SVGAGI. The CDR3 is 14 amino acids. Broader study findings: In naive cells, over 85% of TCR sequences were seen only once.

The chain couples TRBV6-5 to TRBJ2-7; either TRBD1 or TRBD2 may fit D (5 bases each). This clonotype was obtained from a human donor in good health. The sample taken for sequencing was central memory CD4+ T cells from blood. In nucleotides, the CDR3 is TGTGCCAGCAGTCGGGACCCGGAAGACAACGAGCAGTACTTC. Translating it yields CASSRDPEDNEQYF.